The T cell receptor beta chain under discussion was sequenced for a study of technical replicates of blood from a few donors. Data came from immunoSEQ multiplex PCR; TCRdb stores just in-frame clones and leaves some out. Here the sample spans approximately 70,000 clones, less than 97% being singletons. This clone has only one observation. The receptor's source is a human donor in good health. Sequenced material: T cells isolated from PBMCs.

The CDR3 bases are TGTGCCAGCAGCGTTGGTAGGGGGGGCGACTATGGCTACACCTTC. Amino acid sequence: CASSVGRGGDYGYTF. The J gene is TRBJ1-2, the V gene TRBV5-6, with a tentative D call TRBD1 (6 bases). The CDR3 spans 15 residues. Looked up from germline, CDR1 is SGHDT and CDR2 is YYEEEE. Trimming pared 4 bases from V and 3 bases from J, leaving 16 bases between.